The 13 T cell receptor beta chains given below trace back to one sample, sequenced in a study of T cell responses to AZD1222 COVID-19 vaccine. Some clones are missing from TCRdb's copy, which holds only in-frame ones; the method was immunoSEQ multiplex PCR. The sample lists 95,000 to 100,000 clones, roughly 86% occurring once. The source was peripheral blood, collected 28 days after the second AZD1222 dose. These receptors were collected from an adult who received the AZD1222 COVID-19 vaccine.

V is TRBV7-8 and J is TRBJ2-5, with 8 bases lining up with TRBD1. V lost 5 bases to trimming and J lost 5 bases; unmatched junction nucleotides: 10. CDR3 size: 15 residues. From germline, CDR1 is SGHVS and CDR2 FQNEAQ. The CDR3 sequence is CASSLSGGQGETQYF. The CDR3, as DNA: TGTGCCAGCAGCCTCTCAGGGGGCCAAGGGGAGACCCAGTACTTC.

The chain joins TRBV12-5 to TRBJ2-2, with D perhaps matching TRBD1 or TRBD2 (5 bases each). This CDR3 spans 15 amino acids. Germline lookup yields CDR1 LGHNT and CDR2 FRNRAP. This chain's CDR3 is CVTRTGTANTGELFF. DNA for the CDR3: TGTGTTACCCGGACCGGGACGGCGAACACCGGGGAGCTGTTTTTT.

The rearrangement links TRBV19 to TRBJ1-1, with D perhaps matching TRBD1 (5 bases). Germline V gene sequence: CDR1 LNHDA, CDR2 SQIVND (reference sequence). The CDR3 loop spans 13 amino acids. V was cut by 3 bases and J by 4 bases, with 9 bases left in between. The CDR3 bases are TGTGCCAGTAGTATTTGGGGGGGCACTGAAGCTTTCTTT. Residues: CASSIWGGTEAFF.

The V call is TRBV19, the J call TRBJ1-1; TRBD1 agrees at 9 bases. V trimming: 7 bases; J trimming: 3 bases; junction bases outside the gene matches: 9. Germline values: CDR1 LNHDA, CDR2 SQIVND (reference sequence). This CDR3 has 15 residues. DNA for the CDR3: TGTGCCAGTACCTCATTATACAGGGGGCACACTGAAGCTTTCTTT. Encoded protein: CASTSLYRGHTEAFF.

This sequence joins TRBV28 and TRBJ1-2; TRBD1 is a possible D gene (5 bases). This CDR3 spans 14 amino acids. The V end lost 5 bases, the J end lost 0 bases, and 10 bases lay between the germline ends. Germline assignment: CDR1 MDHEN and CDR2 SYDVKM. CDR3: CASSLGGTNYGYTF. In DNA form, the CDR3 reads TGTGCCAGCAGTCTCGGGGGTACTAACTATGGCTACACCTTC.

This chain connects TRBV4-1 to TRBJ2-1; D perhaps matches TRBD1 (6 bases). Germline V gene data show CDR1 as MGHRA and CDR2 as YSYEKL. V dropped 4 bases and J dropped 7 bases, with 8 bases sitting between them. CDR3 size: 12 residues. CDR3 residues: CASSPQGNEQFF. CDR3 DNA sequence: TGCGCCAGCAGCCCTCAGGGGAATGAGCAGTTCTTC.

This chain links TRBV5-1 with TRBJ2-1, with 10 positions matching TRBD1. The CDR3 consists of 16 residues. Germline values: CDR1 SGHRS, CDR2 YFSETQ. V was pared by 6 bases and J by 3 bases, with 9 bases of the junction left unmatched. The CDR3 region has the DNA TGCGCCAGCACCCTCGGAGGGACAGGGGACTACAATGAGCAGTTCTTC. It yields the protein CASTLGGTGDYNEQFF.

V usage is TRBV5-6 and J usage is TRBJ1-2; D remains ambiguous. The germline V gene encodes CDR1 SGHDT and CDR2 YYEEEE. V gave up 4 bases and J gave up 0 bases, with 7 bases separating them. CDR3 length equals 13 residues. In DNA form, the CDR3 reads TGTGCCAGCAGCCCCACAGCTAACTATGGCTACACCTTC. Translating it yields CASSPTANYGYTF.

The V and J genes are TRBV27 and TRBJ2-7, with D hard to call. Per germline, CDR1 MNHEY and CDR2 SMNVEV (reference sequence). V was pared by 5 bases and J by 2 bases, with 13 bases between. The CDR3 consists of 14 residues. The CDR3 spells CASSLWTVPYEQYF. Here the CDR3 DNA reads TGTGCCAGCAGTCTGTGGACCGTGCCCTACGAGCAGTACTTC.

V usage is TRBV7-2 and J usage is TRBJ2-1, with unresolved D. Germline V lookup: CDR1 SGHTA, CDR2 FQGNSA. The CDR3 contains 15 residues. The germline V and J ends were trimmed by 5 bases and 8 bases, with 19 bases remaining between them. The DNA of the CDR3 is TGTGCCAGCAGCAAATCCTGGATAGGTTTAGATGAGCAGTTCTTC. It specifies CASSKSWIGLDEQFF.

The chain couples TRBV27 to TRBJ2-3; 7 nucleotides line up with TRBD2. V was pared by 2 bases and J by 6 bases, with 8 bases of the junction left unmatched. Germline V gene lookup returns CDR1 MNHEY and CDR2 SMNVEV (reference sequence). The CDR3 is 15 amino acids. The CDR3 region has the DNA TGTGCCAGCAGTTTAACTAGCGCACGTTGGGATACGCAGTATTTT. This encodes CASSLTSARWDTQYF.

This chain joins TRBV2 and TRBJ2-5; 7 bases match TRBD1. Germline trimming cut 4 bases from V and 1 base from J; bases unmatched to any gene: 3. The CDR3 totals 14 residues. The germline V gene has CDR1 SNHLY and CDR2 FYNNEI. Here the CDR3 reads CASSGWTGQETQYF. The CDR3 DNA is TGTGCCAGCAGTGGCTGGACAGGCCAAGAGACCCAGTACTTC.

V usage is TRBV5-4 and J usage is TRBJ1-1, with D unclear. The length of the CDR3 is 14 residues. From germline, CDR1 is SGHNT and CDR2 YYREEE (reference sequence). The V and J ends lost 4 bases and 4 bases respectively, with 14 bases between them. This CDR3 reads CASSMGSKGTEAFF. The CDR3 bases are TGTGCCAGCAGCATGGGGTCCAAGGGCACTGAAGCTTTCTTT.